This TCR beta chain was documented in a study of shared clonotypes between healthy human individuals. Only in-frame clones appear in the TCRdb table, and some are missing; sequencing was by immunoSEQ multiplex PCR. The sample records millions of clones, 85% to 95% being singletons. The ends lost 3 bases at V and 2 bases at J; junction bases unmatched: 6. From germline, CDR1 is MGHRA and CDR2 YSYEKL. This CDR3 contains 17 residues. The chain recombines TRBV4-1 with TRBJ2-6; 8 bases fit TRBD1. Sequenced material: naive CD4+ T cells sorted from blood. Subset defined: CD45RA+ positively selected. The origin of this receptor is a man younger than 35 in good health. Here the CDR3 reads CASSQGSQGAGANVLTF. The CDR3 DNA is TGCGCCAGCAGCCAGGGGTCACAGGGGGCTGGGGCCAACGTCCTGACTTTC.